These 8 T cell receptor beta chains originate from one sample sequenced in a study of vaccination and CD4 T cells after COVID-19. These receptors lack a known antigen. Treatment here: roughly 10-day PBMC culture with coronavirus spike peptide pools or control peptides (ViraFEST assay). The Oncomine TCR Beta short-read assay was applied to DNA of cultured CD4+ T cells. TCRdb reprocessed the PCR reads via MiXCR and lists one record per CDR3 protein. The table records fewer than 25,000 distinct CDR3 sequences, approximately 48% of them present only once. Sequences were obtained from CD4+ T cells from blood, cultured in vitro. The origin of the receptors is a human donor who had recovered from COVID-19.

In its sample, this clonotype is medium-sized. The rearrangement links TRBV30 to TRBJ2-5; D is ambiguous. The length of the CDR3 is 10 residues. V was clipped by 1 base and J by 9 bases, with 6 bases between them. The V gene's germline CDR1 is GTSNPN and CDR2 SVGIG (reference sequence). The CDR3 coding sequence is TGTGCCTGGAGTGAATCGGCCCAGTACTTC. Protein product: CAWSESAQYF. The full variable domain, rest sourced from reference TRBV30 and TRBJ2-5, is SQTIHQWPATLVQPVGSPLSLECTVEGTSNPNLYWYRQAAGRGLQLLFYSVGIGQISSEVPQNLSASRPQDRQFILSSKKLLLSDSGFYLCAWSESAQYFGPGTRLLVL.

This clonotype was counted a few times. CDR3 sequence (DNA): TGTGCCAGTAGTAGAGAGACAGCGGGACATCAGCCCCAGCATTTT. Translated, it gives CASSRETAGHQPQHF. The chain joins TRBV19 to TRBJ1-5, with D perhaps matching TRBD1 (5 bases). The CDR3 spans 15 residues. The germline gives CDR1 LNHDA, CDR2 SQIVND (reference sequence). V dropped 4 bases and J dropped 5 bases, with 15 bases sitting between them.

This clonotype was seen a few times. The chain links TRBV7-6 to TRBJ1-1; perhaps TRBD1 as D (5 bases). The CDR3 is made up of 15 amino acids. Trimming pared 6 bases from V and 1 base from J, leaving 15 bases between. The germline gives CDR1 SGHVS, CDR2 FNYEAQ. CDR3 protein: CASSQGRVPNTEAFF. The CDR3 DNA sequence: TGTGCCAGCAGTCAGGGAAGGGTTCCGAACACTGAAGCTTTCTTT.

DNA for the CDR3: TGTGCCAGCAGTTTAGCGCTGGGACAGGTGCACACTGAAGCTTTCTTT. Translation gives CASSLALGQVHTEAFF. The chain is built from TRBV12-3 or TRBV12-4 and TRBJ1-1, with 8 bases identical to TRBD1. The CDR3 totals 16 residues. The junction had 6 bases not matched to a gene; V was cut back by 0 bases and J by 3 bases.

The J gene is TRBJ2-7, the V gene TRBV20-1; D might be TRBD1 (5 bases). Germline CDR1 DFQATT, CDR2 SNEGSKA (reference sequence). The CDR3 sequence is 12 residues long. The V end was cut by 0 bases, the J end by 5 bases, with 8 bases between. The CDR3 sequence is CSAREAGNEQYF. The CDR3 region has the DNA TGCAGTGCTAGAGAGGCAGGGAACGAGCAGTACTTC.

This chain uses TRBV27 with TRBJ2-7, with D hard to call. This CDR3 has 14 amino acids. V was pared by 0 bases and J by 0 bases, with 6 bases between. Per germline, CDR1 MNHEY and CDR2 SMNVEV (reference sequence). The CDR3 nucleotides read TGTGCCAGCAGTTTATCTCGGAACTCCTACGAGCAGTACTTC. Its protein product is CASSLSRNSYEQYF.

The chain combines TRBV19 with TRBJ2-2, with 11 bases fitting TRBD2. CDR1 is LNHDA and CDR2 is SQIVND in the germline V gene (reference sequence). The CDR3 has 17 amino acids. V gave up 5 bases and J gave up 5 bases; unmatched junction bases: 10. The CDR3 DNA is TGTGCCAGTAGTGCCACTAGCGGGAGTAGTTGGACCGGGGAGCTGTTTTTT. It specifies CASSATSGSSWTGELFF.

V and J are TRBV18 and TRBJ1-5; tentative D call: TRBD1 (6 bases). From germline, CDR1 is KGHSH and CDR2 LQKENI. The CDR3 spans 19 residues. The V and J ends lost 4 bases and 0 bases respectively, with 22 bases between them. The CDR3 DNA reads as TGTGCCAGCTCACTGTCCATGGGGGGCTCCGATTATAGCAATCAGCCCCAGCATTTT. Protein sequence: CASSLSMGGSDYSNQPQHF.